Below are 30 T cell receptor beta chains sequenced from a single sample in a study of T cell clonality in common variable immunodeficiency. TCRdb keeps only in-frame clones here, not all; method: immunoSEQ multiplex PCR. The profile covers roughly 58,000 clones, none occurring a single time. Sequences were obtained from peripheral blood mononuclear cells. These receptors all stem from a person between 18 and 70 years old in good health.

In its sample, this clone was seen many times. The read gets to within 3 residues of the CDR3 end, and the germline J gene fills in the rest. The rearrangement joins TRBV19 to TRBJ2-2; tentative D call: TRBD2 (6 bases). Germline V gives CDR1 LNHDA, CDR2 SQIVND (reference sequence). This CDR3 is built from 14 residues. Between the trimmed V and J ends, which lost 6 bases and 6 bases, there was a span of 14 bases. CDR3 loop: CASSSGVWAGELFF. CDR3 DNA (partial): TGTGCCAGTAGCTCGGGGGTTTGGGCCGGGGAG.

The table lists this clone with many counts. The read gets to within 3 residues of the CDR3 end, and the germline J gene fills in the rest. The V and J genes are TRBV4-2 and TRBJ1-1; 9 positions match TRBD1. Germline V gene lookup returns CDR1 LGHNA and CDR2 YNFKEQ. CDR3 length equals 17 residues. V was clipped by 4 bases and J by 2 bases; unmatched bases: 11. The part of the CDR3 DNA that was read is TGTGCCAGCAGCCCAAGGGACAGGGTATTTGGAAACACTGAA. Its translation is CASSPRDRVFGNTE. The full CDR3 protein reads CASSPRDRVFGNTEAFF.

There are a few counts of this clone. The DNA ends 3 residues before the CDR3 does, and the rest of the CDR3 is filled in from the germline J gene. The chain joins TRBV10-2 to TRBJ1-1, with 7 bases that match TRBD1. Germline V CDR1 and CDR2: WSHSY, SAAADI. The V gene end was trimmed by 10 bases and the J gene end by 5 bases; junction bases not matched to a gene: 7. This CDR3 is built from 12 residues. Partial CDR3 DNA: TGCGCCACTGGGGACAGTCTAACTGAA. Residues: CATGDSLTE. The whole CDR3 protein reads CATGDSLTEAFF.

This clone was observed many times. Just one base apart from a much larger clone, this may be a read error. The sequence runs out 3 residues before the end of the CDR3; the remainder is reconstructed from the germline J gene. The chain uses TRBV6-2 or TRBV6-3 and TRBJ2-3; unclear D gene. CDR1 is MNHEY, CDR2 SVGEGT, per germline. CDR3 size: 13 residues. The sequenced part of the CDR3 DNA is TGTGCCAGCAGTTACTCCATTGGGCCGTCG. This encodes CASSYSIGPS. The CDR3 as a whole reads CASSYSIGPSQYF.

This clone came up many times. The read halts 3 residues ahead of the CDR3 end, with the missing end drawn from the germline J gene. This rearrangement joins TRBV5-6 to TRBJ1-5, with 10 bases identical to TRBD1. V dropped 4 bases and J dropped 6; count of bases not matched to a gene: 4. This CDR3 is 14 amino acids long. The germline CDR1 and CDR2 sequences are SGHDT and YYEEEE. The CDR3 region is CASSPGQGIQPQHF. CDR3 DNA, as far as it was read: TGTGCCAGCAGCCCGGGACAGGGGATTCAGCCC.

This clone was seen at least ten times. The CDR3 goes on 3 residues after the read ends, and that part is filled in from the germline J gene. V is TRBV19 and J is TRBJ1-2; 7 bases match TRBD1. The germline V gene has CDR1 LNHDA and CDR2 SQIVND (reference sequence). This CDR3 contains 17 residues. V was pared by 5 bases and J by 1 base, with 13 bases of the junction left unmatched. The part of the CDR3 DNA that was read is TGTGCCAGTAGTTCCGGGACAGCCCCCCCCCTTAACTATGGC. It translates to CASSSGTAPPLNYG. The CDR3 as a whole reads CASSSGTAPPLNYGYTF.

This clone was detected only a few times. This may arise from a read error, as a much more abundant clone is one base away. The read ends 3 residues early relative to the CDR3; the germline J gene fills the gap. The chain is built from TRBV2 and TRBJ1-1, with a tentative D call TRBD1 (5 bases). CDR3 length: 14 residues. The germline CDR1 and CDR2 sequences are SNHLY and FYNNEI. The CDR3 sequence is CAGSAGGQNTEAFF. CDR3 bases read: TGTGCCGGCAGTGCAGGAGGACAAAACACTGAA.

This clone was recorded many times. The CDR3 end is not reached by the read, which stops 3 residues before it; the germline J gene fills it in. J is TRBJ1-6 and V is TRBV20-1; the match to TRBD1 covers 8 bases. Per the germline V gene, CDR1 is DFQATT and CDR2 is SNEGSKA (reference sequence). The V and J ends lost 3 bases and 0 bases, in that order; junction bases with no gene match: 7. This CDR3 has 17 amino acids. The CDR3 loop reads CSASQGALSSYNSPLHF. Incomplete CDR3 DNA: TGCAGTGCTAGTCAGGGGGCCCTAAGCTCCTATAATTCACCC.

This clone was seen repeatedly, ten times or more. The read ends 3 residues early relative to the CDR3; the germline J gene fills the gap. This sequence joins TRBV5-1 and TRBJ2-3; D is perhaps TRBD2 (5 bases). The CDR3 has 15 amino acids. V was shortened by 0 bases and J by 1 base, with 9 bases between the two germline ends. Germline-derived CDR1 and CDR2 are SGHRS and YFSETQ. CDR3 DNA (partial): TGCGCCAGCAGCTTGGATCCCGGGGGCACAGATACG. This gives the protein CASSLDPGGTDT. The whole CDR3 sequence reads CASSLDPGGTDTQYF.

This clone showed up just a few times. The CDR3 goes on 3 residues after the read ends, and that part is filled in from the germline J gene. The chain carries TRBV7-2 and TRBJ1-2; D gene unclear. The CDR3 runs 14 residues. From germline, CDR1 is SGHTA and CDR2 FQGNSA. The CDR3 loop reads CASSFGLASHDYTF. The sequenced CDR3 bases are TGTGCCAGCAGCTTCGGACTAGCCTCCCACGAC.

Turning to this clone: The read falls 3 residues short of the CDR3 end, and the missing part is taken from the germline J gene. The V and J genes are TRBV11-1 and TRBJ2-1; D remains unclear. Trimming stripped 8 bases from V and 3 bases from J, with 17 bases between. Germline V CDR1 and CDR2: SGHAT, FQDESV (reference sequence). CDR3 length: 15 amino acids. CDR3 loop: CASPRLGGNYNEQFF. The CDR3 bases that were read are TGTGCCAGCCCCCGCCTCGGCGGCAACTACAATGAG.

This clone was picked up many times. The CDR3 loop reads CASSLALRSRNTIYF. The DNA read from the CDR3 is TGTGCCAGCAGTTTAGCGTTGCGGAGTCGAAACACC. V usage is TRBV12-3 or TRBV12-4 and J usage is TRBJ1-3; D is unresolved. The CDR3 extends 3 residues past the end of the read, so its final part is completed from the germline J gene. V was trimmed by 0 bases and J by 5 bases, leaving 11 bases between them. This CDR3 spans 15 amino acids.

This clone showed up many times. The read terminates 3 residues ahead of where the CDR3 ends, so the germline J gene completes it. The chain links TRBV4-1 to TRBJ2-7; 8 bases match TRBD1. Germline loops: CDR1 MGHRA, CDR2 YSYEKL. The CDR3 contains 14 residues. The J segment lost 0 bases and the V segment lost 3 bases, leaving 1 base of the junction unmatched. The CDR3 is CASSQDRDSYEQYF. CDR3 DNA (partial): TGCGCCAGCAGCCAGGACAGGGACTCCTACGAG.

In this sample, this clone turned up many times. The sequenced fragment ends 3 residues before the CDR3 boundary, so the rest is inferred from the germline J gene. The rearrangement uses TRBV2 and TRBJ2-3; 13 bases map to TRBD2. Germline lookup yields CDR1 SNHLY and CDR2 FYNNEI. This CDR3 is 16 amino acids long. The V segment lost 6 bases and the J segment 5 bases; nucleotides outside the gene matches: 8. The DNA read from the CDR3 is TGTGCCAGCAGCGGGACTAGCGGGACTGGTAGAGATACG. Its protein product is CASSGTSGTGRDT. The CDR3 reads in full as CASSGTSGTGRDTQYF.

This clone was detected many times. The missing CDR3 end, 3 residues past where the read stops, is filled in from the germline J gene. This chain uses TRBV5-1 with TRBJ1-1; no firm D call. Per the germline V gene, CDR1 is SGHRS and CDR2 is YFSETQ. With 0 bases removed from V and 1 base from J, the gap between germline ends came to 10 bases. The CDR3 contains 15 residues. The CDR3 here is CASSLEAGRNTEAFF. The CDR3 bases that were read are TGCGCCAGCAGCTTGGAGGCAGGTAGGAACACTGAA.

Of note for this clone: The junction does not match germline at one end; this may be a read error. The read halts 3 residues ahead of the CDR3 end, with the missing end drawn from the germline J gene. The same CDR3 is also encoded by other DNA sequences in this sample. The chain is built from TRBV5-1 and TRBJ1-3; weak D call: TRBD1 (5 bases). The germline gives CDR1 SGHRS, CDR2 YFSETQ. CDR3 size: 15 residues. Incomplete CDR3 DNA: TGCGCCAGCAGCTTGGGGGGCAGGGCTGGAAACACG. This sequence encodes CASSLGGRAGNT. The full CDR3 is CASSLGGRAGNTIYF.

In its sample, this clone was seen many times. The read is 3 residues too short to cover the CDR3 end, so that end is filled in from the germline J gene. This chain links TRBV6-1 with TRBJ2-3, with TRBD2 identical over 8 bases. The CDR3 runs to 16 residues. Germline loops: CDR1 MNHNS, CDR2 SASEGT. The V segment lost 1 base and the J segment 2 bases; nucleotides outside the gene matches: 5. Incomplete CDR3 DNA: TGTGCCAGCAGTGAAGGAACTAGCGGATACACAGATACG. Translating gives CASSEGTSGYTDT. The whole CDR3 sequence reads CASSEGTSGYTDTQYF.

This clone was detected many times. The observed sequence ends 3 residues before the CDR3 terminus, with the missing tail filled in from the germline J gene. The J gene is TRBJ2-3, the V gene TRBV20-1; TRBD2 aligns across 13 bases. This CDR3 is 16 amino acids long. Germline lookup yields CDR1 DFQATT and CDR2 SNEGSKA (reference sequence). With V trimmed by 0 bases and J by 6 bases, 6 bases remained unmatched. The CDR3 bases that were read are TGCAGTGCTAGAGACTTGACTAGCGGGGGGAAGGATACG. Protein sequence: CSARDLTSGGKDT. The full CDR3 protein is CSARDLTSGGKDTQYF.

The table lists this clone with many counts. The observed sequence ends 3 residues before the CDR3 terminus, with the missing tail filled in from the germline J gene. This chain links TRBV5-1 with TRBJ2-7, with 11 bases identical to TRBD2. Germline V CDR1 and CDR2: SGHRS, YFSETQ. V shed 5 bases, J shed 2 bases, and the junction held 0 bases outside the gene matches. The CDR3 runs to 13 residues. CDR3 DNA, as far as it was read: TGCGCCAGCAGACTAGCGGGAGCCTACGAG. This codes for CASRLAGAYE. From start to end, the CDR3 is CASRLAGAYEQYF.

This clone came up many times. This CDR3 is CSAENRLAGVIDTQYF. Partial CDR3 DNA: TGCAGTGCTGAGAACCGACTAGCGGGAGTAATAGATACG. The chain links TRBV20-1 to TRBJ2-3, with TRBD2 identical over 12 bases. The CDR3 end lies 3 residues beyond the end of the read and is filled in from the germline J gene. The CDR3 runs 16 residues. V shed 5 bases and J 5 bases; nucleotides not matched to a gene: 11. The V gene's germline CDR1 is DFQATT and CDR2 SNEGSKA (reference sequence).

This clone was counted many times. The DNA ends 3 residues before the CDR3 does, and the rest of the CDR3 is filled in from the germline J gene. This chain connects TRBV5-4 to TRBJ2-2, with D perhaps TRBD2 (6 bases). The CDR3 spans 15 residues. Deletions cut 4 bases from V and 5 bases from J, with 15 bases between. Germline CDR1 SGHNT, CDR2 YYREEE (reference sequence). CDR3 DNA (partial): TGTGCCAGCAGCCCACTAGCAGGAGAGACCGGGGAG. Protein: CASSPLAGETGE. The full CDR3 sequence reads CASSPLAGETGELFF.

In this sample, this clone turned up many times. The DNA ends 3 residues before the CDR3 does, and the rest of the CDR3 is filled in from the germline J gene. The chain has TRBV23-1 and TRBJ1-4, with a tentative D call TRBD1 (6 bases). TRBV23-1 is annotated as an ORF whose role is uncertain. The length of the CDR3 is 16 residues. V lost 4 bases and J 0 bases, leaving 12 bases between the germline ends. CDR3 DNA (partial): TGCGCCAGCAGTCGCCGGACAGAGGCAACTAATGAAAAA. It is translated as CASSRRTEATNEK. The whole CDR3 region reads CASSRRTEATNEKLFF.

In this sample, this clone turned up many times. The read is 3 residues too short to cover the CDR3 end, so that end is filled in from the germline J gene. The rearrangement uses TRBV7-9 and TRBJ2-4; D call uncertain. The CDR3 is 12 residues long. Between the trimmed V and J ends, which lost 1 base and 7 bases, there was a span of 5 bases. Germline V lookup: CDR1 SEHNR, CDR2 FQNEAQ (reference sequence). Incomplete CDR3 DNA: TGTGCCAGCAGCTTAGATCCGAACATT. Protein sequence: CASSLDPNI. The full CDR3 sequence reads CASSLDPNIQYF.

This clone was detected ten times or more. The observed sequence ends 3 residues before the CDR3 terminus, with the missing tail filled in from the germline J gene. The chain uses TRBV15 and TRBJ2-7; D is unresolved. Germline lookup yields CDR1 LNHNV and CDR2 YYDKDF (reference sequence). The V and J ends lost 0 bases and 1 base respectively, with 4 bases between them. The CDR3 is 13 residues long. The chain's CDR3 is CATSRDLSYEQYF. CDR3 DNA, as far as it was read: TGTGCCACCAGCAGAGATCTTTCCTACGAG.

This clone was observed many times. The CDR3 sequence: CASSPASGRTGELFF. The sequenced CDR3 bases are TGTGCCAGCAGCCCTGCTAGCGGGAGGACCGGGGAG. V gene TRBV11-2 combines with J gene TRBJ2-2; 11 bases line up with TRBD2. Read sequence stops 3 residues before the CDR3 end, and the germline J gene provides the missing end. The CDR3 runs 15 residues. Germline assignment: CDR1 SGHAT and CDR2 FQNNGV. V trimming: 5 bases; J trimming: 5 bases; junction bases outside the gene matches: 4.

The sample holds many counts of this clone. The read ends 3 residues early relative to the CDR3; the germline J gene fills the gap. The chain combines TRBV5-1 with TRBJ1-6; a weak D match, TRBD1 (5 bases). Germline V gene lookup returns CDR1 SGHRS and CDR2 YFSETQ. This CDR3 contains 15 residues. CDR3 loop: CASSLVVSGANALHF. The sequenced CDR3 bases are TGCGCCAGCAGCTTGGTGGTCTCTGGGGCCAACGCC. Based on the CDR3 plus reference TRBV5-1 and TRBJ1-6, the full variable domain is KAGVTQTPRYLIKTRGQQVTLSCSPISGHRSVSWYQQTPGQGLQFLFEYFSETQRNKGNFPGRFSGRQFSNSRSEMNVSTLELGDSALYLCASSLVVSGANALHFGNGTRLTVT.

This clone was detected ten times or more. Read sequence stops 3 residues before the CDR3 end, and the germline J gene provides the missing end. This chain uses TRBV9 with TRBJ2-1; D possibly uses TRBD1 or TRBD2 (6 bases each). The germline V gene encodes CDR1 SGDLS and CDR2 YYNGEE. V was cut by 0 bases and J by 9 bases, with 19 bases left in between. This CDR3 is 16 amino acids long. The DNA read from the CDR3 is TGTGCCAGCAGCGTAGAAGCGCCAGGGGACGGGAGTGAG. Its protein is CASSVEAPGDGSE. The CDR3 in its entirety is CASSVEAPGDGSEQFF.

This clone was observed many times. The observed sequence ends 3 residues before the CDR3 terminus, with the missing tail filled in from the germline J gene. The chain couples TRBV6-1 to TRBJ1-1; D call uncertain. CDR3 length equals 14 residues. The V end was cut by 1 base, the J end by 6 bases, with 12 bases between. Germline loops: CDR1 MNHNS, CDR2 SASEGT. CDR3 DNA (partial): TGTGCCAGCAGTGAAGTGCCCGGCGCGGCTGAA. It specifies CASSEVPGAAE. The complete CDR3 sequence is CASSEVPGAAEAFF.

This clone showed up many times. The read falls 3 residues short of the CDR3 end, and the missing part is taken from the germline J gene. This chain uses TRBV5-1 with TRBJ2-7; 9 bases fit TRBD2. The CDR3 contains 16 residues. The ends lost 2 bases at V and 0 bases at J; junction bases unmatched: 6. The germline V gene encodes CDR1 SGHRS and CDR2 YFSETQ. CDR3 DNA (partial): TGCGCCAGCAGCTTATCGGTTAGCGGGAGCTCCTACGAG. It yields the protein CASSLSVSGSSYE. The full-length CDR3 reads as CASSLSVSGSSYEQYF. Looking up the rest from reference TRBV5-1 and TRBJ2-7 gives the full variable domain: KAGVTQTPRYLIKTRGQQVTLSCSPISGHRSVSWYQQTPGQGLQFLFEYFSETQRNKGNFPGRFSGRQFSNSRSEMNVSTLELGDSALYLCASSLSVSGSSYEQYFGPGTRLTVT.

This clone was observed many times. The CDR3: CASSARTGVTNEKLFF. The part of the CDR3 DNA that was read is TGTGCCAGTAGTGCCAGGACAGGGGTGACTAATGAAAAG. The gene calls are TRBV19 and TRBJ2-2; 9 positions agree with TRBD1. With the read ending 3 residues before the CDR3 end, the germline J gene is used to fill in that end. The CDR3 contains 16 residues. Germline loops: CDR1 LNHDA, CDR2 SQIVND (reference sequence).